The present entry profiles one T cell receptor (beta chain) with its context. Its antigen is undetermined. These data are taken from a study of cytomegalovirus exposure and HLA in healthy donors. The study's findings and limits: Later analysis placed DRB1 highest and HLA-C lowest in TCR association rates, which differed by HLA locus. Accurate prediction of most subjects' HLA-A and HLA-B alleles from TCR beta sequences was reported.

V dropped 4 bases and J dropped 4; count of bases not matched to a gene: 7. CDR3 length: 16 amino acids. CDR1 and CDR2 from the germline V gene are SGHRS and YFSETQ. The PCR made use of 60 Vbeta and 13 Jbeta primers. Repertoires were generated with immunoSEQ multiplex PCR, while TCRdb's copy carries only in-frame clones and drops some. The table records more than 75,000 clones, around 75% of them present only once. This receptor was identified in a middle-aged woman in good health and CMV-seropositive. The chain joins TRBV5-1 to TRBJ2-3, with 12 positions matching TRBD2. Sequencing was carried out using PBMCs. Here the CDR3 reads CASSTGGLAGADTQYF. The CDR3 DNA reads TGCGCCAGCAGCACCGGGGGACTAGCGGGCGCAGATACGCAGTATTTT.